This T cell receptor (beta chain) originates from a study of CD8 T cells in Susac syndrome. RNA amounts of roughly 0.5 to 1 ug underwent reverse transcription with random hexamers. Across 54 Vbeta and 13 Jbeta, TCR beta CDR3 was amplified with immunoSEQ multiplex PCR. Each CDR3 protein is one row after TCRdb ran MiXCR on the immunoSEQ multiplex PCR reads. This sample has some 210,000 distinct CDR3 sequences, with over 90% found just once. The specimen was CD4+ T cells from PBMCs. The clonotype originates from a human donor with Susac syndrome.

CDR3 sequence (DNA): TGTGCCAGCAGTTCCCAGGACCCACCCTACGAGCAGTACTTC. This encodes CASSSQDPPYEQYF. This chain links TRBV27 with TRBJ2-7; D not resolved. Germline CDR1 reads MNHEY; CDR2 reads SMNVEV (reference sequence). The V end was cut by 4 bases, the J end by 2 bases, with 12 bases between. This CDR3 comprises 14 residues.